This T cell receptor (beta chain) was recorded in a study of blood T cell repertoires in COVID-19. Adults between roughly 18 and 90 years of age took part from 20 to 25 US areas. In the authors' methods: It was from reference gene primer amplification that nucleated cell counts were estimated. Assay: immunoSEQ multiplex PCR; the TCRdb copy retains only in-frame clones and omits some. V and J calls plus clone size are reproduced from that table; the DNA served to infer D and trimming. This table has 250,000 to 350,000 clones, around 89% appearing once. V lost 6 bases and J 2 bases, leaving 20 bases between the germline ends. CDR3 length: 16 residues. CDR1 is SGHNT and CDR2 is YYREEE in the germline V gene (reference sequence).

V is TRBV5-4 and J is TRBJ1-2; TRBD1 might be the D (6 bases). The sequence came from a woman aged 18-29 years with acute COVID-19. The sequenced material came from PBMCs or T cells enriched from blood (not recorded which). CDR3 protein: CASTILAGEANYGYTF. CDR3 nucleotides: TGTGCCAGCACCATTCTGGCAGGGGAAGCGAACTATGGCTACACCTTC.